This T cell receptor beta chain was identified in a study of spatial heterogeneity in lung cancer. In TCRdb, the 5' RACE reads were re-called with MiXCR into one record per CDR3 protein. This table has 2,000 to 2,500 distinct CDR3 sequences, over 9.5% appearing once. The time point denotes: sample taken at primary tumor resection. The input material, whole RNA from tumor, nontumor lung or frozen PBMC, was sequenced unsorted. The approximately 69 donors had untreated early-stage non-small cell lung cancer. By share, this clonotype counts as hyperexpanded. The V segment lost 3 bases and the J segment 3 bases; nucleotides outside the gene matches: 5. This CDR3 region has 14 residues. CDR1 and CDR2 (germline): SGHRS, YFSETQ.

The chain employs TRBV5-1 and TRBJ2-5; 7 bases are a match to TRBD1. The receptor's source is a male donor with early-stage non-small cell lung cancer. Sequenced material: normal lung tissue next to the tumor, taken at surgery. The CDR3 protein is CASSSGQQEETQYF. CDR3 sequence (DNA): TGCGCCAGCAGCTCGGGACAGCAAGAAGAGACCCAGTACTTC.